The rows below give T cell receptor beta chains drawn from one sample of a study of T cells after yellow fever vaccination. TCRdb fed the 5' RACE reads into MiXCR, producing one record per CDR3 protein. The sample lists under 300,000 distinct CDR3 sequences; 6.5% to 8.5% were seen once. The source was CD4+ T cells sorted from PBMCs, collected 15 days after the yellow fever booster vaccination. The source is a man under 40 who received the YFV17D yellow fever vaccine. CDR3s include the opening cysteine and the closing phenylalanine or tryptophan. The order of the fields is clone size, D gene, CDR3 length, V gene, J gene, CDR3 protein, CDR3 DNA. The D gene is left open where the match is weak. Size is stated for part of the rows, as once, few or many counts, or as a class when the clone is expanded.

>few|NA|14|TRBV18|TRBJ2-5
CASSPVEAEETQYF
TGTGCCAGCTCACCAGTAGAAGCGGAAGAGACCCAGTACTTC
>many|NA|13|TRBV12-3/TRBV12-4|TRBJ2-3
CASSFSGEDTQYF
TGTGCCAGCAGTTTTTCTGGAGAGGATACGCAGTATTTT
>NA|TRBD1|13|TRBV15|TRBJ2-7
CATSNRGPYEQYF
TGTGCCACCAGCAACAGGGGTCCCTACGAGCAGTACTTC
>NA|NA|16|TRBV28|TRBJ1-3
CASNNPAGAGGNTIYF
TGTGCCAGCAACAACCCGGCAGGGGCGGGGGGAAACACCATATATTTT
>few|NA|16|TRBV15|TRBJ2-2
CATSRVGVGNTGELFF
TGTGCCACCAGCAGAGTGGGGGTGGGGAACACCGGGGAGCTGTTTTTT
>NA|TRBD1|17|TRBV19|TRBJ1-5
CASSMYRQGVLIQPQHF
TGTGCCAGTAGTATGTACAGACAGGGTGTTTTGATTCAGCCCCAGCATTTT
>few|TRBD2|18|TRBV29-1|TRBJ2-7
CSVRRLAGTSSASYEQYF
TGCAGCGTCCGACGCCTAGCGGGAACCTCATCGGCCTCCTACGAGCAGTACTTC
>many|NA|16|TRBV7-3|TRBJ2-7
CASSLMGSPSLEEQYF
TGTGCCAGCAGCTTAATGGGGAGCCCTTCCCTGGAAGAGCAGTACTTC
>few|NA|15|TRBV28|TRBJ2-3
CASRGIARSTDTQYF
TGTGCCAGTAGAGGGATAGCGAGAAGCACAGATACGCAGTATTTT
>few|TRBD1|12|TRBV7-2|TRBJ1-5
CASRQGAQPQHF
TGTGCCAGCCGACAGGGGGCTCAGCCCCAGCATTTT
>NA|NA|15|TRBV15|TRBJ2-2
CATAGQKTITGELFF
TGTGCCACCGCGGGGCAAAAGACTATCACCGGGGAGCTGTTTTTT
>many|TRBD2|15|TRBV15|TRBJ2-7
CATSKSGRSTYEQYF
TGTGCCACCAGCAAAAGCGGGAGGTCGACCTACGAGCAGTACTTC
>few|NA|15|TRBV29-1|TRBJ2-1
CSVLGGGTFDNEQFF
TGCAGCGTTCTTGGGGGGGGGACATTCGACAATGAGCAGTTCTTC
>few|NA|16|TRBV7-9|TRBJ2-3
CASSPPLDPSTDTQYF
TGTGCCAGCAGCCCTCCCTTAGACCCTAGCACAGATACGCAGTATTTT
>many|NA|15|TRBV5-1|TRBJ1-2
CASSSSIEVLYGYTF
TGCGCCAGCAGCTCCTCCATAGAGGTCCTCTATGGCTACACCTTC
>many|NA|13|TRBV2|TRBJ2-7
CASSEAPRGEQYF
TGTGCCAGCAGTGAAGCCCCCAGGGGCGAGCAGTACTTC
>few|NA|16|TRBV5-1|TRBJ1-4
CASSMSGSLTNEKLFF
TGCGCCAGCAGTATGTCAGGGAGTTTAACTAATGAAAAACTGTTTTTT
>many|NA|14|TRBV5-5|TRBJ2-5
CASSLWGSQETQYF
TGTGCCAGCAGCTTGTGGGGCAGTCAAGAGACCCAGTACTTC
>many|TRBD1|15|TRBV5-1|TRBJ2-7
CASSLAGTGAYEQYF
TGCGCCAGCAGCTTGGCCGGGACAGGGGCCTACGAGCAGTACTTC
>NA|NA|18|TRBV15|TRBJ1-5
CATSRDRKTPYSNQPQHF
TGTGCCACCAGCAGAGATCGAAAGACCCCTTATAGCAATCAGCCCCAGCATTTT
>many|NA|15|TRBV7-6|TRBJ2-2
CASSSESGGPGELFF
TGTGCCAGCAGCTCCGAAAGTGGAGGACCCGGGGAGCTGTTTTTT
>many|TRBD2|11|TRBV19|TRBJ2-1
CASSGGLAQFF
TGTGCCAGTAGCGGGGGACTAGCGCAGTTCTTC
>few|NA|15|TRBV7-2|TRBJ1-6
CASSPEAAPNSPLHF
TGTGCCAGCAGCCCAGAGGCAGCTCCTAATTCACCCCTCCACTTT
>few|TRBD1|20|TRBV11-2|TRBJ1-3
CASSSRWDREFRVTGNTIYF
TGTGCCAGCAGCTCGAGGTGGGACAGGGAGTTCCGGGTCACTGGAAACACCATATATTTT
>few|TRBD2|14|TRBV20-1|TRBJ2-1
CSASGLAGSNEQFF
TGCAGTGCTAGTGGTCTAGCGGGCAGCAATGAGCAGTTCTTC
>NA|TRBD1|15|TRBV5-1|TRBJ2-7
CASSLATGVLGEQYF
TGCGCCAGCAGCTTGGCGACAGGGGTTCTCGGCGAGCAGTACTTC
>NA|TRBD1|13|TRBV5-6|TRBJ1-2
CASSIRQGIGYTF
TGTGCCAGCAGCATCCGACAGGGGATTGGCTACACCTTC
>NA|NA|18|TRBV12-3/TRBV12-4|TRBJ2-3
CASSPPPLSGFGTDTQYF
TGTGCCAGCAGTCCCCCCCCACTGAGTGGCTTCGGCACAGATACGCAGTATTTT
>many|NA|15|TRBV6-5|TRBJ2-1
CASSYSNRYYNEQFF
TGTGCCAGCAGTTACTCCAATAGGTACTACAATGAGCAGTTCTTC
>NA|NA|15|TRBV20-1|TRBJ2-5
CSAYITGRVQETQYF
TGCAGTGCTTACATTACAGGGAGAGTACAAGAGACCCAGTACTTC
>NA|TRBD2|15|TRBV20-1|TRBJ2-7
CSAPLGTRGIYEQYF
TGCAGTGCCCCCCTAGGGACTAGGGGGATCTACGAGCAGTACTTC
>many|NA|15|TRBV12-3/TRBV12-4|TRBJ2-2
CASRSSARGTGELFF
TGTGCCAGCAGATCTAGCGCTCGGGGCACCGGGGAGCTGTTTTTT
>many|NA|13|TRBV7-2|TRBJ2-7
CASRSLDEGEQYF
TGTGCCAGCAGATCCCTCGACGAGGGGGAGCAGTACTTC
>NA|TRBD2|15|TRBV2|TRBJ2-7
CASIPGTSGSYEQYF
TGTGCCAGCATCCCGGGGACTAGCGGGAGCTACGAGCAGTACTTC
>many|NA|13|TRBV12-3/TRBV12-4|TRBJ1-2
CASSLTGLYGYTF
TGTGCCAGCAGTTTAACAGGCCTCTATGGCTACACCTTC
>many|TRBD1|13|TRBV20-1|TRBJ2-3
CSARRQGTDTQYF
TGCAGTGCACGCCGACAGGGGACAGATACGCAGTATTTT
>NA|TRBD2|14|TRBV24-1|TRBJ2-2
CATSGTRDTGELFF
TGTGCCACCAGCGGGACTAGGGACACCGGGGAGCTGTTTTTT
>NA|NA|14|TRBV19|TRBJ2-7
CASSTRDGPYEQYF
TGTGCCAGTAGTACCCGGGACGGACCCTACGAGCAGTACTTC
>NA|NA|14|TRBV4-3|TRBJ1-2
CASSQEVPGRGYTF
TGCGCCAGCAGCCAAGAAGTTCCCGGTCGAGGCTACACCTTC
>many|NA|15|TRBV20-1|TRBJ2-5
CSARDGSGYGETQYF
TGCAGTGCTAGAGATGGGTCAGGGTATGGAGAGACCCAGTACTTC
>few|NA|16|TRBV20-1|TRBJ1-5
CSANRPGKKANQPQHF
TGCAGTGCTAACAGACCGGGAAAAAAGGCCAATCAGCCCCAGCATTTT
>NA|NA|14|TRBV5-5|TRBJ2-3
CASSPQDLTDTQYF
TGTGCCAGCAGCCCACAAGACCTCACAGATACGCAGTATTTT
>many|TRBD2|15|TRBV5-1|TRBJ2-1
CASSITSDYYNEQFF
TGCGCCAGCAGCATTACTAGCGACTACTACAATGAGCAGTTCTTC
>many|NA|15|TRBV19|TRBJ2-1
CASSLRRDYPNEQFF
TGTGCCAGTAGTCTACGGCGGGATTATCCCAATGAGCAGTTCTTC
>few|TRBD1|11|TRBV12-3/TRBV12-4|TRBJ2-1
CASSPRDRPFF
TGTGCCAGCAGTCCCCGGGACAGGCCCTTCTTC